Below, 16 T cell receptor beta chains from the same sample are listed, as sequenced in a study of blood T cell repertoires in COVID-19. Sequenced by immunoSEQ multiplex PCR; TCRdb stores in-frame clones only, minus some. The data hold about 160,000 clones, with more than 65% observed a single time. The material sequenced was PBMCs or T cells enriched from blood (not recorded which). Receptors were obtained from a man between 60 and 70 years old who had recovered from COVID-19.

The chain joins TRBV18 to TRBJ1-1, with TRBD1 as a possible D gene (6 bases). The CDR3 has 16 amino acids. V lost 3 bases and J lost 1, with 15 bases in between. Germline V lookup: CDR1 KGHSH, CDR2 LQKENI. This CDR3 reads CASSPRFQGGNTEAFF. For the CDR3, the DNA is TGTGCCAGCTCACCCCGATTTCAAGGGGGGAACACTGAAGCTTTCTTT.

The DNA for the CDR3 is TGTGCCAGCAACCTCGGTGGGCACAGGGATACGCAGTATTTT. The encoded protein is CASNLGGHRDTQYF. V is TRBV7-9 and J is TRBJ2-3; TRBD1 is a possible D gene (5 bases). Germline V lookup: CDR1 SEHNR, CDR2 FQNEAQ (reference sequence). The CDR3 totals 14 residues. V was cut by 7 bases and J by 6 bases, with 17 bases left in between. Filled out from reference TRBV7-9 and TRBJ2-3, the complete variable domain reads DTGVSQNPRHKITKRGQNVTFRCDPISEHNRLYWYRQTLGQGPEFLTYFQNEAQLEKSRLLSDRFSAERPKGSFSTLEIQRTEQGDSAMYLCASNLGGHRDTQYFGPGTRLTVL.

The V call is TRBV6-1, the J call TRBJ1-2; D ambiguous. Trimming removed 3 bases at V and 5 bases at J, with 10 bases between. Germline V gene sequence: CDR1 MNHNS, CDR2 SASEGT. The CDR3 is 13 amino acids. In DNA form, the CDR3 reads TGTGCCAGCAGTGAGGGCCTTCATTATGGCTACACCTTC. Translated: CASSEGLHYGYTF.

The chain links TRBV19 to TRBJ1-2; 7 positions agree with TRBD1. CDR1 is LNHDA and CDR2 is SQIVND in the germline V gene (reference sequence). CDR3 length equals 14 residues. Trimming cost V 8 bases and J 9 bases; bases outside gene matches: 15. CDR3 nucleotides: TGTGCCAGTCTCACCGAGGGGGCCAGTGATCGCTACACCTTC. Translated: CASLTEGASDRYTF.

The V gene is TRBV28, the J gene TRBJ2-7, with D maybe TRBD1 (6 bases). Germline values: CDR1 MDHEN, CDR2 SYDVKM. Trimming took 6 bases from V and 4 from J, leaving 13 bases between them. The CDR3 contains 13 residues. The CDR3, as DNA: TGTGCCAGCAGGGCAGGGGCTCTTTACGAGCAGTACTTC. As protein: CASRAGALYEQYF.

The chain combines TRBV2 with TRBJ2-6; 8 bases agree with TRBD1. CDR1 SNHLY and CDR2 FYNNEI come from the germline V gene. The CDR3 runs to 16 residues. J was trimmed by 0 bases and V by 7 bases; bases with no gene match: 5. CDR3 sequence: CASNGQGYSGANVLTF. DNA of the CDR3: TGTGCCAGCAACGGACAGGGCTACTCTGGGGCCAACGTCCTGACTTTC.

This chain connects TRBV7-2 to TRBJ1-1, with no clear D. This CDR3 has 14 amino acids. The V end lost 1 base, the J end lost 1 base, and 7 bases lay between the germline ends. In germline, CDR1 is SGHTA, CDR2 FQGNSA. CDR3 DNA: TGTGCCAGCAGCTTAGGGCCCCCGAACACTGAAGCTTTCTTT. As protein: CASSLGPPNTEAFF.

The rearrangement links TRBV5-6 to TRBJ2-5, with D perhaps matching TRBD2 (6 bases). The CDR3 has 15 residues. Germline V gives CDR1 SGHDT, CDR2 YYEEEE. The V end was cut by 0 bases, the J end by 7 bases, with 16 bases between. For the CDR3, the DNA is TGTGCCAGCAGCTTGGAAGTGGGAGGATCCCGGACCCAGTACTTC. Residues: CASSLEVGGSRTQYF.

The V gene is TRBV11-3, the J gene TRBJ2-7; 7 positions agree with TRBD1. The V gene's germline CDR1 is SGHNT and CDR2 YENEEA. The ends lost 4 bases at V and 7 bases at J; junction bases unmatched: 7. This CDR3 contains 13 residues. CDR3: CASSSTGAGEQYF. As DNA, the CDR3 is TGTGCCAGCAGCTCAACAGGGGCCGGTGAGCAGTACTTC. Combining the CDR3 with reference TRBV11-3 and TRBJ2-7 gives the whole variable domain EAGVVQSPRYKIIEKKQPVAFWCNPISGHNTLYWYLQNLGQGPELLIRYENEEAVDDSQLPKDRFSAERLKGVDSTLKIQPAELGDSAVYLCASSSTGAGEQYFGPGTRLTVT.

This rearrangement joins TRBV18 to TRBJ1-1, with 9 bases lining up with TRBD1. Per germline, CDR1 KGHSH and CDR2 LQKENI. The CDR3 sequence is 17 residues long. The V and J ends lost 2 bases and 1 base, in that order; junction bases with no gene match: 8. The CDR3 loop reads CASSPVGTGSSNTEAFF. The CDR3 DNA reads TGTGCCAGCTCACCAGTCGGGACAGGGAGTTCGAACACTGAAGCTTTCTTT.

This chain connects TRBV24-1 to TRBJ2-3; possibly TRBD2 for D (6 bases). The V end lost 3 bases, the J end lost 1 base, and 7 bases lay between the germline ends. Germline CDR1 KGHDR, CDR2 SFDVKD. CDR3 length: 14 residues. CDR3 loop: CATSDTGGTDTQYF. CDR3 bases: TGTGCCACCAGTGATACGGGGGGCACAGATACGCAGTATTTT.

The chain carries TRBV3-1 (or the pseudogene TRBV3-2) and TRBJ2-4; a weak D match, TRBD2 (5 bases). The length of the CDR3 is 16 residues. Germline lookup yields CDR1 LGHDT and CDR2 YNNKEL (reference sequence). Trimming removed 0 bases from V and 2 bases from J, with 11 bases in between. CDR3 protein: CASSQDSSGTKNIQYF. The CDR3, as DNA: TGTGCCAGCAGCCAAGATAGTTCGGGGACCAAAAACATTCAGTACTTC.

The genes are TRBV7-2 and TRBJ2-7; D perhaps matches TRBD2 (5 bases). Trimming cost V 0 bases and J 6 bases, with 9 bases left between them. Germline V gives CDR1 SGHTA, CDR2 FQGNSA. This CDR3 contains 13 residues. Here the CDR3 reads CASSLAGALEQYF. Written as DNA, the CDR3 is TGTGCCAGCAGCTTAGCGGGAGCCCTCGAGCAGTACTTC.

This chain links TRBV9 with TRBJ1-1; D ambiguous. V dropped 4 bases and J dropped 4 bases, with 11 bases sitting between them. The germline V gene has CDR1 SGDLS and CDR2 YYNGEE. CDR3 length: 13 amino acids. CDR3 sequence (DNA): TGTGCCAGCAGCTATGGTCGGGGCACTGAAGCTTTCTTT. This translates into CASSYGRGTEAFF.

This chain uses TRBV2 with TRBJ2-1, with a tentative D call TRBD1 (6 bases). The V and J ends lost 3 bases and 0 bases respectively, with 27 bases between them. CDR3 size: 21 residues. From germline, CDR1 is SNHLY and CDR2 FYNNEI. The CDR3 region is CASSDSATRGLGGSSYNEQFF. The CDR3 DNA reads as TGTGCCAGCAGTGACTCGGCAACTCGGGGTCTAGGGGGTAGCTCCTACAATGAGCAGTTCTTC.

The V gene is TRBV28, the J gene TRBJ2-7; possibly TRBD1 for D (5 bases). Germline loops: CDR1 MDHEN, CDR2 SYDVKM. V was clipped by 2 bases and J by 4 bases, with 21 bases between them. The CDR3 is made up of 17 amino acids. Here the CDR3 reads CASSLRYRQGLVYEQYF. The CDR3 region has the DNA TGTGCCAGCAGTTTACGGTACCGGCAGGGCTTGGTATACGAGCAGTACTTC.